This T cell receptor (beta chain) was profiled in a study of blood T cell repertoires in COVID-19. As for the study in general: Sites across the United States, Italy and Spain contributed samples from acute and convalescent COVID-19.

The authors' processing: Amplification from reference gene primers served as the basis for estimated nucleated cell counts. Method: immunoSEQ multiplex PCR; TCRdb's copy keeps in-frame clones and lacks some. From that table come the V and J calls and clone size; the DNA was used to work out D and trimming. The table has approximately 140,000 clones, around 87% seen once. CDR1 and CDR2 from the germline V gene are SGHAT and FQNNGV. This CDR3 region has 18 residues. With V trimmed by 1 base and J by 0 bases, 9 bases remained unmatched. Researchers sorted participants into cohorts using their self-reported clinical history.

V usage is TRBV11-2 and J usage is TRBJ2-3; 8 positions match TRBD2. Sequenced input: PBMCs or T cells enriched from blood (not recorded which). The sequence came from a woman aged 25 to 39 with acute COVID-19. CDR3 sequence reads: CASSLGLSGGGSTDTQYF. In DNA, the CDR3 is TGTGCCAGCAGCTTAGGGCTGTCGGGCGGGGGGAGCACAGATACGCAGTATTTT.